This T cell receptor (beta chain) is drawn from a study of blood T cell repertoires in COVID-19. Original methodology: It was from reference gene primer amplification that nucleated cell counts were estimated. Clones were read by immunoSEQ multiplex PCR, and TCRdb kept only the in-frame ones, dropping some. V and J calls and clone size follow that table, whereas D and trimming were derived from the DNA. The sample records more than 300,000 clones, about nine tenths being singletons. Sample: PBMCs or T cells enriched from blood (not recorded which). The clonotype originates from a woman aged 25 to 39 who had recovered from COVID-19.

This CDR3 reads CASSTYHSGIGDEQFF. For the CDR3, the DNA is TGTGCCAGTAGTACCTATCATAGCGGGATAGGTGATGAGCAGTTCTTC. This sequence joins TRBV19 and TRBJ2-1; 8 nucleotides match TRBD2. CDR1 is LNHDA and CDR2 is SQIVND in the germline V gene (reference sequence). V shed 4 bases and J 8 bases; nucleotides not matched to a gene: 13. The CDR3 spans 16 residues.